This TCR beta chain was observed in a study of T cells in Graves' hyperthyroidism and ophthalmopathy (dated by TCRdb to between 2019 and 2020). A note on the overall study: Peripheral blood samples were taken at initial diagnosis, before any treatment was given. To identify distinguishing TCR V-J signatures, a discovery cohort of 95 to 100 patients was used, comprising some 43 with Graves' ophthalmopathy and 57 with stable Graves' hyperthyroidism. Whether ophthalmopathy could be predicted prospectively was tested in an independent validation cohort made up of about 20 hyperthyroidism patients plus 17 patients who later progressed to ophthalmopathy. The roughly 99 discovery patients were divided at random into training and test sets in a 7:3 ratio. Thyroid tissue and blood T-cell repertoires from roughly six Graves' hyperthyroidism patients were also compared in the study. After sampling, hyperthyroidism patients received methimazole starting at 30 mg daily, and ophthalmopathy patients received high-dose intravenous methylprednisolone. According to the paper, TCR Vbeta CDR3 sequencing was carried out on 135 peripheral blood samples, which came from approximately 43 ophthalmopathy, roughly 75 hyperthyroidism and approximately 17 progressor patients.

According to the germline V gene (reference sequence), CDR1 reads MNHEY and CDR2 reads SMNVEV. Spanning cysteine to phenylalanine, the CDR3 consists of 21 amino acids. The CDR3 DNA has 63 bases and is translated from base 1. Trimmed from V: 5 bases; trimmed from J: 4 bases; junction bases lacking a gene match: 22. The TCR beta CDR3 regions were amplified from RNA transcripts. For the first round of RT-PCR on the TCR CDR3, the HTBI primer set was used together with the Qiagen OneStep RT-PCR kit. The libraries were constructed in a second round of multiplex PCR and then size-selected and purified. Sequencing of the libraries was done on an Illumina HiSeq2000 using paired-end 100 bp reads. The original pipeline was this. SOAPnuke was used to process the raw data, removing reads that contained adapters or uncalled bases, had a mean Phred below 15, or lacked an exact match to the constant primer or identifier. COPE v1.2.5 was used to merge the high-quality paired reads, and each unique nucleotide sequence was defined as a clonotype. MiTCR v1.1 was used to align the clonotypes against IMGT TRBV, TRBD and TRBJ reference segments. The analysis was restricted to V-J combinations with a frequency above 0.0001, which together covered 98% to 99.2% of the repertoires. The TCS score was defined as F50 (clonal expansion) divided by E x V (chaos), with BLOSUM62-based TCRdist calculated between CDR3 peptides within each V-J. Welch's t-statistics and random forest reduced 450 to 600 V-J features to about 13, which were used in a naive Bayes classifier (R e1071). TCRdb cleaned the public reads at Q25 with fastp, built clones with MiXCR and kept in-frame beta chains. Identical CDR3 proteins give one entry, which carries the most common genes and DNA. TCRdb, not the original authors, processed these V and J calls. The sample table records over 250,000 distinct CDR3 sequences; roughly an eighth of these occur just once. The top ten hold approximately 35% of the sample.

In its sample, this clonotype was seen many times. Its antigen is still unknown. Per-base quality was not reported, and no clone a single base away is much larger than it. Ophthalmopathy patients had moderately to severely active disease, Clinical Activity Score of at least 3, NOSPECS grade of at least 4, and duration under 3 months. Patients with uncontrolled infections, other autoimmune diseases, pregnancy or lactation were excluded. Diagnoses were based on clinical symptoms, serum thyroxine and TRAb, thyroid ultrasound and orbital computed tomography. PBMCs were separated from roughly 9.6 ml of fresh peripheral blood using Ficoll-Paque density gradient centrifugation. Total RNA was extracted using Trizol reagent, and RNA quality was assessed on an Agilent 2100 Bioanalyzer. Beyond this particular receptor, the publication reports: Blood samples also contained most of the expanded thyroid clonotypes (frequency above 0.001), which suggests that blood repertoires may reflect thyroid immune responses. During validation, the model predicted progression to ophthalmopathy a median of around six months ahead of onset, with around 71% sensitivity and 72% to 80% specificity. No statistical method was used to set the sample size in advance, and investigators knew the group allocation. A 13 V-J signature model separated ophthalmopathy from stable hyperthyroidism, with roughly 88% sensitivity and 81.08% specificity in cross-validation and 80%/75% in testing.

The sample comprised blood. This TCR came from a woman aged 40 to 50 with Graves' ophthalmopathy. Recombination joined TRBV27 with TRBJ2-1, and TRBD2 matches 11 of the central bases. The encoded CDR3 is CASSPGLAVRTRTGVYNEQFF. The bases are TGTGCCAGCAGTCCGGGACTAGCGGTTCGTACCCGAACAGGGGTTTACAATGAGCAGTTCTTC.